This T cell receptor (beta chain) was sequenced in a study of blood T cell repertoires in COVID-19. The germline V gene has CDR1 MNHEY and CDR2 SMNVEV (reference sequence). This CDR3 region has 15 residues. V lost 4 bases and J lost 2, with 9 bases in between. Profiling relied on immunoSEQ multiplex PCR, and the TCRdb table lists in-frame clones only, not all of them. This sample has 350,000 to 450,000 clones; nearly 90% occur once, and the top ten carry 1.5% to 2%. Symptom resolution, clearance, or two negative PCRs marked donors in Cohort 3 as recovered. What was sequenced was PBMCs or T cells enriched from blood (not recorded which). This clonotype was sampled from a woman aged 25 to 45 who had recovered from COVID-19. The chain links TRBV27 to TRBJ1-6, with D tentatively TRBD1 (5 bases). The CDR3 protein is CASSSGLTYNSPLHF. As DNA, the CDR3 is TGTGCCAGCAGTTCGGGACTGACCTATAATTCACCCCTCCACTTT.